This T cell receptor beta chain was observed in a study of cytomegalovirus exposure and HLA in healthy donors. Primers for the PCR totalled 60 Vbeta and 13 Jbeta. Profiled with immunoSEQ multiplex PCR; TCRdb holds only in-frame clones, not every one. The sample consists of 70,000 to 95,000 clones, around 75% of them appearing once. A remark on this clone: This sample includes further DNA sequences coding for the same CDR3.

The sequence came from a man aged 35 to 55 in good health and CMV-seronegative. The sequencing sample was made of PBMCs.

CDR3 protein: CASSWGLGSYNEQFF. The DNA of the CDR3 is TGCGCCAGCAGCTGGGGACTGGGATCCTACAATGAGCAGTTCTTC. V and J are TRBV5-1 and TRBJ2-1, with D maybe TRBD2 (6 bases). V gave up 3 bases and J gave up 1 base, with 11 bases separating them. The CDR3 sequence is 15 residues long. Germline loops: CDR1 SGHRS, CDR2 YFSETQ.